Presented here are 27 T cell receptor beta chains from one specimen sequenced in a study of T cell responses to AZD1222 COVID-19 vaccine. Assay: immunoSEQ multiplex PCR; the TCRdb copy retains only in-frame clones and omits some. The data contain fewer than 200,000 clones, 88% of them singletons. The sample here was peripheral blood, taken 28 days after the second AZD1222 dose. These receptor sequences come from an adult who received the AZD1222 COVID-19 vaccine.

This sequence joins TRBV5-1 and TRBJ2-3; no reliable D call. Trimming removed 3 bases from V and 4 bases from J, with 6 bases in between. The germline CDR1 and CDR2 sequences are SGHRS and YFSETQ. CDR3 length: 12 residues. For the CDR3, the DNA is TGCGCCAGCAGCTACGAAGCAGATACGCAGTATTTT. Its translation: CASSYEADTQYF. The variable domain in full, with the rest retrieved from reference TRBV5-1 and TRBJ2-3, is KAGVTQTPRYLIKTRGQQVTLSCSPISGHRSVSWYQQTPGQGLQFLFEYFSETQRNKGNFPGRFSGRQFSNSRSEMNVSTLELGDSALYLCASSYEADTQYFGPGTRLTVL.

The J gene is TRBJ2-7, the V gene TRBV19; D possibly corresponds to TRBD2 (7 bases). V lost 5 bases, J lost 3 bases, and 20 bases lay in between. The CDR3 spans 16 residues. The germline V gene has CDR1 LNHDA and CDR2 SQIVND (reference sequence). The CDR3 coding sequence is TGTGCCAGTAGTCCCCCGCCCGGGAGGACAGACTACGAGCAGTACTTC. Protein product: CASSPPPGRTDYEQYF.

The rearrangement uses TRBV11-2 and TRBJ1-3; 9 bases are shared with TRBD1. The CDR3 loop spans 17 amino acids. The trim removed 5 bases at V and 4 bases at J, leaving 12 bases unmatched. Germline V gene data show CDR1 as SGHAT and CDR2 as FQNNGV. The CDR3 is CASSPSSGTGWGNTIYF. In nucleotides, the CDR3 is TGTGCCAGCAGCCCCTCCTCCGGGACAGGGTGGGGAAACACCATATATTTT. Supplemented by reference TRBV11-2 and TRBJ1-3, the full variable domain reads EAGVAQSPRYKIIEKRQSVAFWCNPISGHATLYWYQQILGQGPKLLIQFQNNGVVDDSQLPKDRFSAERLKGVDSTLKIQPAKLEDSAVYLCASSPSSGTGWGNTIYFGEGSWLTVV.

The genes are TRBV19 and TRBJ1-5; TRBD1 is a possible D gene (5 bases). Germline CDR1 and CDR2: LNHDA and SQIVND (reference sequence). V lost 5 bases to trimming and J lost 4 bases, with 15 bases between them. The CDR3 is 15 amino acids. The CDR3 DNA is TGTGCCAGTAGTCTCCGGGACGCTCAGAATCAGCCCCAGCATTTT. This codes for CASSLRDAQNQPQHF.

The rearrangement joins TRBV29-1 to TRBJ1-1; D uncertain. Looked up from germline, CDR1 is SQVTM and CDR2 is ANQGSEA. The V end was cut by 1 base, the J end by 0 bases, with 6 bases between. The CDR3 length is 13 residues. The CDR3: CSVEAGVNTEAFF. In DNA, the CDR3 is TGCAGCGTTGAAGCCGGAGTGAACACTGAAGCTTTCTTT.

This clone appeared once. This rearrangement joins TRBV14 to TRBJ2-3, with D possibly matching TRBD2 (6 bases). The CDR3 has 16 amino acids. V was pared by 0 bases and J by 4 bases, with 14 bases between. Germline-derived CDR1 and CDR2 are SGHDN and FVKESK. The CDR3 protein is CASSQEAGTVSDTQYF. The CDR3 bases are TGTGCCAGCAGCCAAGAAGCGGGTACGGTTTCAGATACGCAGTATTTT.

This CDR3 reads CASSERGGRPSNYGYTF. Written as DNA, the CDR3 is TGTGCCAGCAGTGAAAGGGGGGGTCGACCCAGCAACTATGGCTACACCTTC. The V gene is TRBV6-1, the J gene TRBJ1-2, with D possibly being TRBD1 (6 bases). Germline V gene data show CDR1 as MNHNS and CDR2 as SASEGT. The CDR3 is 17 residues long. V gave up 2 bases and J gave up 2 bases, with 18 bases separating them.

This chain joins TRBV5-1 and TRBJ1-4; D is uncertain. V was pared by 0 bases and J by 2 bases, with 8 bases between. The CDR3 runs 15 residues. CDR1 is SGHRS and CDR2 is YFSETQ in the germline V gene. The CDR3 reads CASSLVGSTNEKLFF. The CDR3 bases are TGCGCCAGCAGCTTGGTGGGGTCCACTAATGAAAAACTGTTTTTT.

The rearrangement joins TRBV25-1 to TRBJ2-5; D is possibly TRBD1 (5 bases). Germline values: CDR1 MGHDK, CDR2 SYGVNS. Trimming stripped 7 bases from V and 2 bases from J, with 20 bases between. CDR3 length equals 16 residues. CDR3 in amino acids: CASTGHSQGWQETQYF. The CDR3 DNA is TGTGCCAGCACTGGGCACTCGCAGGGATGGCAAGAGACCCAGTACTTC.

The chain joins TRBV5-1 to TRBJ1-5; TRBD1 is a possible D gene (6 bases). The CDR3 has 15 residues. Germline V gives CDR1 SGHRS, CDR2 YFSETQ. The V gene lost 2 bases and the J gene lost 1 base, with 10 bases spanning the gap. The CDR3 bases are TGCGCCAGCAGCTTAGCGGGGGCAAGCAATCAGCCCCAGCATTTT. It yields the protein CASSLAGASNQPQHF.

The chain uses TRBV6-2 or TRBV6-3 and TRBJ2-7; 10 nucleotides agree with TRBD2. J lost 12 bases, V lost 5 bases, and 7 bases had no gene match. The CDR3 is 12 residues long. CDR1 and CDR2 from the germline V gene are MNHEY and SVGEGT. CDR3 DNA sequence: TGTGCCAGCAGTGATCTAGCGGGGGCCCTGTACTTC. As protein: CASSDLAGALYF.

The chain employs TRBV10-3 and TRBJ1-5; D ambiguous. CDR3 length: 13 residues. Germline V gives CDR1 ENHRY, CDR2 SYGVKD. CDR3 in DNA: TGTGCAAGCAAGGAGGGAGTCAATCAGCCCCAGCATTTT. Protein: CASKEGVNQPQHF.

The chain recombines TRBV7-9 with TRBJ2-3; TRBD2 aligns across 11 bases. The CDR3 consists of 15 residues. The V gene's germline CDR1 is SEHNR and CDR2 FQNEAQ (reference sequence). Trimming removed 4 bases from V and 6 bases from J; junction bases left unmatched: 6. The CDR3 sequence is CASSSTSGGGDTQYF. For the CDR3, the DNA is TGTGCCAGCAGCTCTACTAGCGGGGGCGGGGATACGCAGTATTTT.

The chain carries TRBV16 and TRBJ2-5; 8 bases are a match to TRBD1. Germline trimming cut 4 bases from V and 5 bases from J; bases unmatched to any gene: 9. Germline V gene sequence: CDR1 KGHSY, CDR2 FQNENV. This CDR3 is built from 15 residues. CDR3 amino acids: CASSLRTGRSETQYF. In nucleotides, the CDR3 is TGTGCCAGCAGCCTTAGGACAGGGAGAAGCGAGACCCAGTACTTC.

The chain couples TRBV25-1 to TRBJ1-2, with 10 bases fitting TRBD1. CDR3 length equals 15 residues. The ends lost 6 bases at V and 2 bases at J; junction bases unmatched: 6. Germline V gene sequence: CDR1 MGHDK, CDR2 SYGVNS. The CDR3 loop reads CASRGTGVTNYGYTF. The CDR3 region has the DNA TGTGCCAGCAGGGGGACAGGGGTGACCAACTATGGCTACACCTTC.

This clone is medium-sized in the sample. This chain connects TRBV9 to TRBJ1-5; possibly TRBD1 for D (5 bases). The CDR3 length is 16 residues. CDR1 is SGDLS and CDR2 is YYNGEE in the germline V gene. Between the trimmed V and J ends, which lost 3 bases and 3 bases, there was a span of 16 bases. In DNA, the CDR3 is TGTGCCAGCAGCGCCGACCTGGGACTGATCAATCAGCCCCAGCATTTT. Its protein is CASSADLGLINQPQHF.

The CDR3 region is CASSQDSGQQNSPLHF. For the CDR3, the DNA is TGTGCCAGCAGCCAAGATTCGGGCCAGCAGAATTCACCCCTCCACTTT. The chain carries TRBV4-2 and TRBJ1-6; D remains ambiguous. This CDR3 contains 16 residues. CDR1 and CDR2 (germline): LGHNA, YNFKEQ. V lost 0 bases to trimming and J lost 7 bases, with 13 bases between them.

In its sample, this clone was seen a few times. The chain recombines TRBV2 with TRBJ2-7; 8 nucleotides match TRBD1. CDR3 length: 15 residues. CDR1 is SNHLY and CDR2 is FYNNEI in the germline V gene. J was trimmed by 3 bases and V by 5 bases; bases with no gene match: 9. The CDR3 DNA is TGTGCCAGCAGTTACAGGGGGTCCCCTGTCTACGAGCAGTACTTC. This encodes CASSYRGSPVYEQYF. The entire variable domain, with the rest obtained from reference TRBV2 and TRBJ2-7, is as follows: EPEVTQTPSHQVTQMGQEVILRCVPISNHLYFYWYRQILGQKVEFLVSFYNNEISEKSEIFDDQFSVERPDGSNFTLKIRSTKLEDSAMYFCASSYRGSPVYEQYFGPGTRLTVT.

This chain links TRBV7-2 with TRBJ1-2; weak D call: TRBD1 (5 bases). Germline-derived CDR1 and CDR2 are SGHTA and FQGNSA. The CDR3 totals 14 residues. Trimming cost V 5 bases and J 0 bases, with 10 bases left between them. The CDR3 here is CASSTQGPNYGYTF. CDR3 in DNA: TGTGCCAGCAGCACCCAGGGCCCTAACTATGGCTACACCTTC. Full variable domain (rest looked up from reference TRBV7-2 and TRBJ1-2): GAGVSQSPSNKVTEKGKDVELRCDPISGHTALYWYRQSLGQGLEFLIYFQGNSAPDKSGLPSDRFSAERTGGSVSTLTIQRTQQEDSAVYLCASSTQGPNYGYTFGSGTRLTVV.

The J gene is TRBJ1-1, the V gene TRBV7-9; D is ambiguous. CDR1 SEHNR and CDR2 FQNEAQ come from the germline V gene (reference sequence). This CDR3 is 16 amino acids long. Trimming removed 6 bases at V and 7 bases at J, with 24 bases between. The CDR3 reads CASSIVGRAGSLEAFF. The CDR3 DNA reads as TGTGCCAGCAGTATAGTGGGGAGAGCGGGGTCCCTTGAAGCTTTCTTT.

This sequence joins TRBV5-1 and TRBJ1-1; unclear D gene. CDR1 and CDR2 from the germline V gene are SGHRS and YFSETQ. The CDR3 totals 14 residues. V lost 2 bases and J lost 12, with 20 bases in between. The CDR3, as DNA: TGCGCCAGCAGCTTATCAGGACCAACCGCGTCGTCTTTCTTT. This translates into CASSLSGPTASSFF. Drawing the rest from reference TRBV5-1 and TRBJ1-1, the complete variable domain is KAGVTQTPRYLIKTRGQQVTLSCSPISGHRSVSWYQQTPGQGLQFLFEYFSETQRNKGNFPGRFSGRQFSNSRSEMNVSTLELGDSALYLCASSLSGPTASSFFGQGTRLTVV.

The chain uses TRBV7-9 and TRBJ1-5; D perhaps matches TRBD1 (6 bases). V was cut by 5 bases and J by 3 bases, with 11 bases left in between. Per germline, CDR1 SEHNR and CDR2 FQNEAQ (reference sequence). The CDR3 has 14 amino acids. Here the CDR3 reads CASSPQGLNQPQHF. The CDR3 DNA sequence: TGTGCCAGCAGCCCACAGGGCCTCAATCAGCCCCAGCATTTT.

This chain joins TRBV9 and TRBJ1-3, with D maybe TRBD1 (5 bases). This CDR3 has 16 residues. Between the trimmed V and J ends, which lost 0 bases and 3 bases, there was a span of 13 bases. Germline V lookup: CDR1 SGDLS, CDR2 YYNGEE. CDR3 amino acids: CASSVDERGYGNTIYF. DNA of the CDR3: TGTGCCAGCAGCGTAGATGAGAGGGGTTATGGAAACACCATATATTTT. The complete variable domain, with remaining parts taken from reference TRBV9 and TRBJ1-3, reads DSGVTQTPKHLITATGQRVTLRCSPRSGDLSVYWYQQSLDQGLQFLIQYYNGEERAKGNILERFSAQQFPDLHSELNLSSLELGDSALYFCASSVDERGYGNTIYFGEGSWLTVV.

This clone was seen only a few times. The chain carries TRBV4-1 and TRBJ1-6; D is uncertain. This CDR3 comprises 13 residues. Germline CDR1 MGHRA, CDR2 YSYEKL. Deletions cut 0 bases from V and 13 bases from J, with 10 bases between. The CDR3 DNA sequence: TGCGCCAGCAGCCAAGAGGAGGGAAGGCCCCTCCACTTT. This sequence encodes CASSQEEGRPLHF.

This chain uses TRBV6-5 with TRBJ1-5, with a possible D match to TRBD1 (5 bases). Per the germline V gene, CDR1 is MNHEY and CDR2 is SVGAGI. The length of the CDR3 is 15 residues. The V end was cut by 2 bases, the J end by 5 bases, with 13 bases between. This CDR3 is CASSYRGNGDQPQHF. As DNA, the CDR3 is TGTGCCAGCAGTTACAGGGGAAACGGTGATCAGCCCCAGCATTTT.

This rearrangement joins TRBV11-2 to TRBJ1-2; D is undetermined. Per the germline V gene, CDR1 is SGHAT and CDR2 is FQNNGV. V lost 5 bases and J 2 bases, leaving 9 bases between the germline ends. This CDR3 region has 13 residues. CDR3 in amino acids: CASSDDANYGYTF. In DNA, the CDR3 is TGTGCCAGCAGCGATGACGCAAACTATGGCTACACCTTC.

V is TRBV10-3 and J is TRBJ1-6; 7 positions match TRBD1. The germline V gene encodes CDR1 ENHRY and CDR2 SYGVKD. V was clipped by 9 bases and J by 9 bases; unmatched bases: 8. CDR3 length: 13 residues. The CDR3 is CAIGTASGSPLHF. DNA of the CDR3: TGTGCCATTGGGACAGCGTCTGGTTCACCCCTCCACTTT.